Listed below are T cell receptor beta chains from one sample, sequenced in a study of shared clonotypes between healthy human individuals. The data were produced by immunoSEQ multiplex PCR, yet TCRdb's version contains in-frame clones alone and is incomplete. In the table there are approximately 590,000 clones, around 95% of which are singletons. The sequenced sample was naive CD8+ T cells sorted from blood. The receptors were gathered from a woman in her twenties or thirties in good health. Both conserved end residues are part of each CDR3. A D gene is named only where the DNA matches it firmly. The size field is filled for only some rows; it gives once, few, many or a size class.

D gene | clone size | J gene | V gene | CDR3 DNA | CDR3 protein
. | . | TRBJ2-2 | TRBV29-1 | TGCAGCGTTGGTTTAACCGGGGAGCTGTTTTTT | CSVGLTGELFF
. | . | TRBJ2-7 | TRBV6-6 | TGTGCCAGCAGTTACACCCGACAGGGAGGCTACGAGCAGTACTTC | CASSYTRQGGYEQYF
TRBD1 | . | TRBJ1-5 | TRBV28 | TGTGCCAGCAGATCTCCGGGACAGGGCCTTAGCAATCAGCCCCAGCATTTT | CASRSPGQGLSNQPQHF
. | once | TRBJ2-1 | TRBV27 | TGTGCCAGCAGTTTCAGCGGAAACTCCTACAATGAGCAGTTCTTC | CASSFSGNSYNEQFF
TRBD2 | . | TRBJ2-5 | TRBV27 | TGTGCCAGCAGTCCCGGGACTAGCGGGAGGGCTGCCCAGTACTTC | CASSPGTSGRAAQYF
. | . | TRBJ1-2 | TRBV4-1 | TGCGCCAGCAGCCCCCCGAAGGGGTATCATGGCTACACCTTC | CASSPPKGYHGYTF
TRBD2 | . | TRBJ2-2 | TRBV7-8 | TGTGCCAGCAGCTCCTGGACTAGCCTGACCGGGGAGCTGTTTTTT | CASSSWTSLTGELFF
. | . | TRBJ1-3 | TRBV28 | TGTGCCAGCCGCACCCCCGGGGGCTCTGGAAACACCATATATTTT | CASRTPGGSGNTIYF
TRBD1 | . | TRBJ1-1 | TRBV27 | TGTGCCAGCAGTCCCCTCCCAGGACAGGGGGTTGGAGCTTTCTTT | CASSPLPGQGVGAFF
. | . | TRBJ2-5 | TRBV6-1 | TGTGCCAGCAGTGATCAGTTTCCAGAGACCCAGTACTTC | CASSDQFPETQYF
. | . | TRBJ2-5 | TRBV19 | TGTGCCAGTAGTACTCGGGACACTTCACAAGAGACCCAGTACTTC | CASSTRDTSQETQYF
TRBD1 | . | TRBJ1-1 | TRBV6-5 | TGTGCCAGCCAGGGGGCCAGTTGGAACACTGAAGCTTTCTTT | CASQGASWNTEAFF
. | . | TRBJ2-1 | TRBV27 | TGTGCCAGCAGTTTATCGAGCAGTCTCTACAATGAGCAGTTCTTC | CASSLSSSLYNEQFF
. | . | TRBJ2-1 | TRBV5-1 | TGCGCCAGCAGCTTGGGGGTAGTTTTCGGGACATATAACAATGAGCAGTTCTTC | CASSLGVVFGTYNNEQFF
. | . | TRBJ2-1 | TRBV19 | TGTGCCAGTAGTGCCAACTTGAACAATGAGCAGTTCTTC | CASSANLNNEQFF
TRBD1 | . | TRBJ1-4 | TRBV28 | TGTGCCAGCAGCACAGACAGGGGCACTAATGAAAAACTGTTTTTT | CASSTDRGTNEKLFF
. | once | TRBJ1-5 | TRBV27 | TGTGCCAGCAGTTTATTGGGGGATGGCAATCAGCCCCAGCATTTT | CASSLLGDGNQPQHF
TRBD2 | . | TRBJ2-7 | TRBV6-1 | TGTGCCAGCGGCGGGGGTTTTAAATCCTACGAGCAGTACTTC | CASGGGFKSYEQYF
. | . | TRBJ2-1 | TRBV5-1 | TGCGCCAGCAGCTTGGCCGGTCCGACGAGAGAGCAGTTCTTC | CASSLAGPTREQFF
TRBD1 | . | TRBJ2-7 | TRBV7-3 | TGTGCCAGCAGCAACACAGGGGCCACCCCCTACGAGCAGTACTTC | CASSNTGATPYEQYF
. | . | TRBJ2-2 | TRBV2 | TGTGCCATCCCAAAGATGCGGGATAGAAACACCGGGGAGCTGTTTTTT | CAIPKMRDRNTGELFF
TRBD1 | . | TRBJ2-7 | TRBV5-1 | TGCGCCAGCAGCATAAGGACAGGGCCCCACGAGCAGTACTTC | CASSIRTGPHEQYF
TRBD1 | . | TRBJ2-7 | TRBV27 | TGTGCCAGCAGTCCCCGGGACAGGTGGGAGCAGTACTTC | CASSPRDRWEQYF
. | once | TRBJ2-4 | TRBV27 | TGTGCCAGCATAACGCGGTTGGGGGCCAAAAACATTCAGTACTTC | CASITRLGAKNIQYF
. | . | TRBJ2-1 | TRBV5-5 | TGTGCCAGCAGCTTGGCGGGAGACTCCTACAATGAGCAGTTCTTC | CASSLAGDSYNEQFF
TRBD1 | once | TRBJ1-2 | TRBV27 | TGTGCCAGCAGTTTCAGTTCAGGGGGCTATGGCTACACCTTC | CASSFSSGGYGYTF
TRBD1 | . | TRBJ1-1 | TRBV4-1 | TGCGCCAGCACACAGGGGGCACGAGTGAACACTGAAGCTTTCTTT | CASTQGARVNTEAFF
TRBD1 | . | TRBJ2-7 | TRBV15 | TGTGCCACCAGCACTCTAGGGACAGGGTCCAACGAGCAGTACTTC | CATSTLGTGSNEQYF
. | . | TRBJ2-7 | TRBV7-3 | TGTGCCAGCAGCTTCGGTGCGGGGAACGAGCAGTACTTC | CASSFGAGNEQYF
. | . | TRBJ2-1 | TRBV27 | TGTGCCAGCAGACCGGACACGGACAATGAGCAGTTCTTC | CASRPDTDNEQFF
. | . | TRBJ2-1 | TRBV21-1 | TGTGCCATCCTGGCACATGAGCAGTTCTTC | CAILAHEQFF
. | . | TRBJ2-2 | TRBV27 | TGTGCCAGCAGGCTATCAGGAGTCTCCGGGGAGCTGTTTTTT | CASRLSGVSGELFF
TRBD1 | . | TRBJ1-5 | TRBV2 | TGTGCCAGCAGTGAAGGGACAGGGGGGAATCAGCCCCAGCATTTT | CASSEGTGGNQPQHF
. | . | TRBJ2-1 | TRBV27 | TGTGCCAGCAGTTTAAGGGCAGGCGTCTACAATGAGCAGTTCTTC | CASSLRAGVYNEQFF
. | . | TRBJ2-5 | TRBV19 | TGTGCCAGTAGAGGGGGATCCGGGTGGGAGACCCAGTACTTC | CASRGGSGWETQYF
. | once | TRBJ1-5 | TRBV6-7 | TGTGCCAGCAGTTACTCGAACTTGCGGTGGCAGGCCCGCATGAAAAAAAACAATCAGCCCCAGCATTTT | CASSYSNLRWQARMKKNNQPQHF
. | . | TRBJ2-3 | TRBV29-1 | TGCAGCGTTGATTATCGAGAGCGGATAAGCACAGATACGCAGTATTTT | CSVDYRERISTDTQYF
. | . | TRBJ2-1 | TRBV27 | TGTGCCAGCAGTTCCTTAATCTATGAGCAGTTCTTC | CASSSLIYEQFF
. | . | TRBJ2-7 | TRBV19 | TGTGCCAGTAGTCCACGGGGGGCGGATGAAGAGCAGTACTTC | CASSPRGADEEQYF
TRBD2 | once | TRBJ2-5 | TRBV27 | TGTGCCAGCAGTTTGGGGACTAGCGGGAGTAGGGAGACCCAGTACTTC | CASSLGTSGSRETQYF
. | . | TRBJ1-1 | TRBV7-3 | TGTGCCAGCAGCTCGGGCGTGTCTGAAGCTTTCTTT | CASSSGVSEAFF
. | . | TRBJ2-1 | TRBV29-1 | TGCAGCGTTGAGAACAGTTACAATGAGCAGTTCTTC | CSVENSYNEQFF
. | . | TRBJ2-3 | TRBV13 | TGTGCCAGCAGCCCGGATAGCACAGATACGCAGTATTTT | CASSPDSTDTQYF
. | . | TRBJ1-1 | TRBV13 | TGTGCCACCAGTTGGGGGAGGGACACTGAAGCTTTCTTT | CATSWGRDTEAFF
. | . | TRBJ2-1 | TRBV13 | TGTGCCAGCAGCTTCGGAAATGAGCAGTTCTTC | CASSFGNEQFF
TRBD1 | . | TRBJ2-3 | TRBV7-9 | TGTGCCAGCAGCTTCGACAGGGCTTACACAGATACGCAGTATTTT | CASSFDRAYTDTQYF
. | once | TRBJ2-7 | TRBV7-9 | TGTGCCAGCAGCTTAGCTAGCGGCTCCTACGAGCAGTACTTC | CASSLASGSYEQYF
. | . | TRBJ2-7 | TRBV19 | TGTGCCAGTAGCCCAACGAGAGACGCCTACGAGCAGTACTTC | CASSPTRDAYEQYF
TRBD2 | . | TRBJ2-7 | TRBV27 | TGTGCCAGCAGTGGGGGGACTAGCGGGAGCTACGAGCAGTACTTC | CASSGGTSGSYEQYF
. | . | TRBJ1-3 | TRBV19 | TGTGCCAGTAGTATAGCAGGGAACGCTGGAAACACCATATATTTT | CASSIAGNAGNTIYF
. | . | TRBJ2-7 | TRBV5-1 | TGCGCCAGCAGTACGGACCCCGCCTCCTACGAGCAGTACTTC | CASSTDPASYEQYF
. | . | TRBJ1-4 | TRBV27 | TGTGCCAGCACCCCCTCGGGCACTAATGAAAAACTGTTTTTT | CASTPSGTNEKLFF
TRBD2 | . | TRBJ2-5 | TRBV2 | TGTGCCAGCGGGGGGGATCGGGAGCTGAGTAATTACTTC | CASGGDRELSNYF
. | . | TRBJ1-4 | TRBV28 | TGTGCCAGCAGTTTTGGTGAAGAGGGGGGTTCTAATGAAAAACTGTTTTTT | CASSFGEEGGSNEKLFF